This record looks at one T cell receptor (beta chain) sequence and its context. Its target antigen remains unknown. The sample holds no much larger clone one base away, and base qualities are not on file. The CDR3 has 17 amino acids, counting the end cysteine and phenylalanine. Only the CDR3 DNA is retained, 51 bases long and in frame from the first base. Taken from the germline V gene, the CDR1 and CDR2 loops are SGHAT and FQNNGV. Relative to germline, V is missing 4 bases and J is missing 7 bases, with 16 bases of the junction outside any gene match. The sample belongs to a study of cytomegalovirus exposure and HLA in healthy donors (dated by TCRdb to about 2017). At the level of the whole study: A later analysis indicated that the 120 validation repertoires were generated on the platform also employed for the 700 or so repertoires of the first cohort. The study combined high-throughput TCR immunosequencing, statistical association of individual TCRs with disease status, and machine learning to predict cytomegalovirus infection status. A separate validation cohort of approximately 130 different subjects was used in addition to the roughly 700-subject first cohort. The study aimed to test whether cataloging public T cell receptors could reveal signatures of past pathogen exposure. Broad study findings and their caveats: All 120 or so repertoires were used to score co-occurrence in the validation cohort in a later analysis, because that analysis had no HLA typing for the cohort. The classifier was reported to diagnose cytomegalovirus status with high specificity and sensitivity in both the original and validation cohorts. While some public TCRs were present in many individuals, most TCR sequences turned up only very rarely across donors. In vitro tests confirmed that three of the cytomegalovirus-associated TCR beta chains recognize cytomegalovirus antigens. A later analysis found that TCRs clustered in the first cohort also tended to co-occur in the 95 to 150 validation repertoires, with 90% to 95% of cluster scores above 0. It was suggested by the authors that the approach could potentially be generalized to other disease states and immunological phenotypes. In the study, approximately 160 TCR beta chains were listed as associated with cytomegalovirus.

Separate from the approximately 700-subject first cohort, the validation cohort of over 90 subjects was the group to which the donors belonged. The library relied on the immunoSEQ multiplex PCR assay. Processing in the source paper ran as follows. A statistical classification framework was built for diagnosing cytomegalovirus status from the catalog of TCR beta chain sequences. TCRdb carries this immuneACCESS record with in-frame sequences only. Its versions omit some clonotypes, under half of them owing to an unresolved V gene in the studies checked, with the rest unexplained. V and J calls and clone size are as listed in that table; D and trimming were resolved from the DNA. For this sample there are 250,000 or so clones; nearly 90% appear just once. Of the sample, around 0.34% falls within the top ten clones.

The sequence links TRBV11-2 to TRBJ1-2; 9 of the junction bases match TRBD1. Sequenced: PBMCs. The TCR comes from a woman younger than 30 in good health and CMV-seronegative. Here the CDR3 is given as CASSSTGQGPTLVGYTF. The DNA sequence is as follows: TGTGCCAGCAGCTCAACGGGACAGGGCCCCACTTTGGTTGGCTACACCTTC.